This T cell receptor (beta chain) is drawn from a study of response to subunit inactivated influenza vaccine. The V end lost 1 base, the J end lost 0 bases, and 15 bases lay between the germline ends. Germline V lookup: CDR1 DFQATT, CDR2 SNEGSKA (reference sequence). This CDR3 has 16 amino acids. Notes on this clonotype: The antigen remains undetermined.

Each CDR3 protein gets one entry after TCRdb re-called the RT-PCR reads with MiXCR. The repertoire holds hundreds of thousands of distinct CDR3 sequences, with 25% as singletons. Study-level results: Authors suggested each seasonal influenza vaccination recruits few new T cells.

This TCR was sampled from a man between 50 and 59 years old who received an inactivated influenza vaccine. The chain is built from TRBV20-1 and TRBJ1-1; D gene unclear. The sample was CD4+ T cells sorted from PBMCs, taken around 5 days after vaccination. In DNA, the CDR3 is TGCAGTGCTAGAGTTCAGATGACAAACCTGAACACTGAAGCTTTCTTT. Amino acid sequence: CSARVQMTNLNTEAFF.